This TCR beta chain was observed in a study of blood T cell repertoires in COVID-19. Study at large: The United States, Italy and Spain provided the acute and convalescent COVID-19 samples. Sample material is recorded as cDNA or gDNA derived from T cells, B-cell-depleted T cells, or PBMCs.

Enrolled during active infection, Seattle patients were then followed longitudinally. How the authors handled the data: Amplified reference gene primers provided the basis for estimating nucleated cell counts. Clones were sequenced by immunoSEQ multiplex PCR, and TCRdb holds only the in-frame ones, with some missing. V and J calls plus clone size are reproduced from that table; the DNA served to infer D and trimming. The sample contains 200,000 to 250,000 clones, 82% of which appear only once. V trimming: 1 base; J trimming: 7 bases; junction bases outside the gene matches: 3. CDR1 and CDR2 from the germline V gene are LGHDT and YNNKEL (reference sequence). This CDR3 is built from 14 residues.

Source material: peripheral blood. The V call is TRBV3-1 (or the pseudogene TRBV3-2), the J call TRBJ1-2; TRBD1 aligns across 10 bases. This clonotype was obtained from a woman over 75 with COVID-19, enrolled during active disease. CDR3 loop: CASSQGQGATGYTF. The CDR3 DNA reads TGTGCCAGCAGCCAAGGACAGGGGGCGACTGGCTACACCTTC.